This TCR beta chain was sequenced in a study of T cell repertoires in ileal Crohn's disease. The ends were cut back, 0 bases at V and 4 bases at J, with 12 bases in the middle. This CDR3 is 15 amino acids long. Germline V CDR1 and CDR2: GTSNPN, SVGIG (reference sequence). Time point noted: neoterminal ileum biopsy at postoperative endoscopy, about 6 months after surgery. Sequencing was performed with immunoSEQ multiplex PCR; in TCRdb, only in-frame clones are kept and a portion is missing. The table has roughly 62,000 clones, roughly nine tenths seen once. This clone has just one count. The specimen was ileal tissue. The TCR originated in an adult with Crohn's disease. The chain joins TRBV30 to TRBJ1-4, with D hard to call. CDR3 bases: TGTGCCTGGAGTGTACTTACGGTTTATAATGAAAAACTGTTTTTT. Its translation is CAWSVLTVYNEKLFF.